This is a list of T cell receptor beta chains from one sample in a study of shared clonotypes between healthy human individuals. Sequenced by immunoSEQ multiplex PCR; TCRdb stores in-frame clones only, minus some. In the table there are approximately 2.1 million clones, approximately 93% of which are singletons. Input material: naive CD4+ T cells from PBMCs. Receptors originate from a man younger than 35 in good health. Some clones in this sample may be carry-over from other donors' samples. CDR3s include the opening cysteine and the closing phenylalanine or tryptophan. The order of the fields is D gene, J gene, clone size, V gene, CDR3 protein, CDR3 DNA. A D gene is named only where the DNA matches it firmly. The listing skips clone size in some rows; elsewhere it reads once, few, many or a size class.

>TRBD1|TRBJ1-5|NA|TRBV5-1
CASSRDSTHQPQHF
TGCGCCAGCAGCCGGGACAGCACACATCAGCCCCAGCATTTT
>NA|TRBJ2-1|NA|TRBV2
CASSEGAWGNEQFF
TGTGCCAGCAGTGAAGGGGCGTGGGGGAATGAGCAGTTCTTC
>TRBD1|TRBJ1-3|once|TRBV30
CAWCGQGANTIYF
TGTGCCTGGTGCGGACAGGGGGCCAACACCATATATTTT
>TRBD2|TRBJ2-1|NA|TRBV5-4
CASSSKLAAVVDEQFF
TGTGCCAGCAGCTCCAAACTAGCGGCCGTGGTCGATGAGCAGTTCTTC
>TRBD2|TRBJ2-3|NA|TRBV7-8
CASNGERGSTDTQYF
TGTGCCAGCAACGGGGAGCGGGGAAGCACAGATACGCAGTATTTT
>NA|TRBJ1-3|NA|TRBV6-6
CASSYQGTGNTIYF
TGTGCCAGCAGTTACCAGGGAACTGGAAACACCATATATTTT
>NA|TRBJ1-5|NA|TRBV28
CASSKPGAINQPQHF
TGTGCCAGCAGCAAACCAGGGGCAATTAATCAGCCCCAGCATTTT
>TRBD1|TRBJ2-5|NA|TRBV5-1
CASSLARTGMETQYF
TGCGCCAGCAGCTTGGCTCGGACAGGGATGGAGACCCAGTACTTC
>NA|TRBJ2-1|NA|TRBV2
CASMVERAEEQFF
TGTGCCAGCATGGTGGAGCGGGCAGAAGAGCAGTTCTTC
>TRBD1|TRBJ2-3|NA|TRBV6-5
CASSQQGGTDTQYF
TGTGCCAGCAGCCAACAGGGGGGCACAGATACGCAGTATTTT
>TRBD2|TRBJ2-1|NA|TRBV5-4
CASSLRLAGEDEQFF
TGTGCCAGCAGCTTGAGACTAGCGGGAGAGGATGAGCAGTTCTTC
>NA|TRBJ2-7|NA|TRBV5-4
CASSLTSASYEQYF
TGTGCCAGCAGCTTGACGTCTGCCTCCTACGAGCAGTACTTC
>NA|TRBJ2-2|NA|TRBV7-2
CASSLYWPGELFF
TGTGCCAGCAGCTTATACTGGCCCGGGGAGCTGTTTTTT
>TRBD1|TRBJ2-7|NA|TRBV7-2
CASSTRPGQGYEQYF
TGTGCCAGCAGCACCCGGCCGGGACAGGGGTACGAGCAGTACTTC
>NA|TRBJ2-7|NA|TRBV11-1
CASEGEGAYEQYF
TGTGCCAGCGAGGGGGAAGGGGCCTACGAGCAGTACTTC
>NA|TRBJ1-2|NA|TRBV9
CASSVVDGGYGYTF
TGTGCCAGCAGCGTAGTAGATGGAGGATATGGCTACACCTTC
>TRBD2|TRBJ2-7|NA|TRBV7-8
CASSLPLAGGQYF
TGTGCCAGCAGCTTACCACTAGCGGGAGGGCAGTACTTC
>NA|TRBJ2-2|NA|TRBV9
CASSSGWAWRQRNTGELFF
TGTGCCAGCAGCTCCGGGTGGGCCTGGCGGCAACGGAACACCGGGGAGCTGTTTTTT
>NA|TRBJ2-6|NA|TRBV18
CASSPNRMGASGANVLTF
TGTGCCAGCTCACCAAACAGGATGGGGGCCTCTGGGGCCAACGTCCTGACTTTC
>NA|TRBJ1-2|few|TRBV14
CASSQEGGGGYTF
TGTGCCAGCAGCCAAGAGGGAGGCGGAGGCTACACCTTC
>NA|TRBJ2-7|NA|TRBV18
CASSPFAAVVSYEQYF
TGTGCCAGCTCACCATTCGCTGCAGTAGTCTCCTACGAGCAGTACTTC
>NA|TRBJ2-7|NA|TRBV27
CASSRPYREQYF
TGTGCCAGCAGTCGACCGTACCGGGAGCAGTACTTC
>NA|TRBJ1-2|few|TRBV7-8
CASSFPQENYGYTF
TGTGCCAGCAGCTTTCCACAGGAAAACTATGGCTACACCTTC
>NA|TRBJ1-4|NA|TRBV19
CASSRPGRTNEKLFF
TGTGCCAGTAGTCGTCCCGGGCGGACTAATGAAAAACTGTTTTTT
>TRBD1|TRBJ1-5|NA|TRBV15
CATSRGDRGGNQPQHF
TGTGCCACCAGCAGAGGAGACAGGGGAGGCAATCAGCCCCAGCATTTT
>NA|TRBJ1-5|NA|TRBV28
CASSSSSAGNQPQHF
TGTGCCAGCAGTTCCTCCAGCGCGGGGAATCAGCCCCAGCATTTT
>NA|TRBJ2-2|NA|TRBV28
CASRRPGPRITGELFF
TGTGCCAGCAGACGCCCGGGCCCGCGCATCACCGGGGAGCTGTTTTTT
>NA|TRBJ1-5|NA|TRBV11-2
CASSQTDSAQPQHF
TGTGCCAGCAGCCAAACCGACAGTGCCCAGCCCCAGCATTTT
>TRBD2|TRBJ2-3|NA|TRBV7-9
CASSLPYRRLAETDTQYF
TGTGCCAGCAGCTTACCGTACCGCCGGCTAGCGGAAACAGATACGCAGTATTTT